This TCR beta chain comes out of a study of graft-versus-host responses after intestinal transplantation. Using immunoSEQ multiplex PCR, the repertoire was profiled, and TCRdb retains in-frame clones only, with some absent. The table lists roughly 120,000 clones, 95% of them singletons. Concerning this clone: Its antigen is not known.

The V and J ends lost 1 base and 6 bases respectively, with 3 bases between them. Germline CDR1 is SGHNT and CDR2 is YENEEA. The CDR3 has 12 residues. The sequenced sample was unstimulated CD8+ T cells sorted from spleen or lymph node cells, obtained before intestinal transplant. V is TRBV11-3 and J is TRBJ2-2; D call uncertain. This sequence was found in a human donor who received an intestinal transplant. CDR3 DNA sequence: TGTGCCAGCAGCTTAGGCCCCGGGGAGCTGTTTTTT. It codes for CASSLGPGELFF.